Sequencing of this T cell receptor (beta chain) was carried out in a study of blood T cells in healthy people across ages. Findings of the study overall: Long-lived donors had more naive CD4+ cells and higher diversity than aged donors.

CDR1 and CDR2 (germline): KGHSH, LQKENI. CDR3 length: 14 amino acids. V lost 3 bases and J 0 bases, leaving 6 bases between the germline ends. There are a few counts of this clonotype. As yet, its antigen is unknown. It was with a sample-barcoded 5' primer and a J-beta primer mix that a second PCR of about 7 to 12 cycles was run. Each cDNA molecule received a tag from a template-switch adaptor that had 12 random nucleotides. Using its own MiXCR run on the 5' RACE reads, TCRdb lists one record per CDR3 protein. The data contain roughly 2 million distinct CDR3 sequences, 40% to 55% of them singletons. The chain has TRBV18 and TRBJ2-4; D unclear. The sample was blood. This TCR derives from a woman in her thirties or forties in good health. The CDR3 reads CASSPSVAKNIQYF. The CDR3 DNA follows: TGTGCCAGCTCACCTAGTGTAGCCAAAAACATTCAGTACTTC.